This is a list of T cell receptor beta chains from one sample in a study of OX40 agonist ivuxolimab in advanced cancers. Data came from immunoSEQ multiplex PCR; TCRdb stores just in-frame clones and leaves some out. The sample gives tens of thousands of clones, 84% of which show up once; roughly 7.9% is in the top ten. The sample consisted of CD4+ or CD8+ T cells sorted from blood, taken in a trial of the OX40 agonist ivuxolimab. These receptors all stem from an adult with an advanced solid tumor such as melanoma, head and neck, liver or kidney cancer. Both conserved end residues are part of each CDR3. Fields, in order: V gene, clone size, CDR3 protein. Not every row has a clone size; where given, it reads once, few, many or a size class.

>TRBV6-5|-
CASSYLGQTVYEQYF
>TRBV4-3|few
CASSQVQGGQNIQYF
>TRBV27|few
CASRPMGQFSNQPQHF
>TRBV19|few
CASSGGTGRTEAFF
>TRBV7-8|-
CASSLTYQGGNEKLFF
>TRBV21-1|-
CASADRAIMNTEAFF
>TRBV18|-
CASSPRRDSQNEKLFF
>TRBV7-9|-
CASSLVARPADYGYTF
>TRBV5-1|once
CASSGVDIRTDTQYF
>TRBV10-3|-
CAISESDPDGYTF
>TRBV28|-
CASRRGLAGVSQETQYF
>TRBV2|once
CASRDGTVNEQFF
>TRBV7-9|-
CASSLRQSSYNEQFF
>TRBV5-8|-
CASSLWQGEETQYF
>TRBV5-8|-
CASSQAQGDNSPLHF
>TRBV6-4|-
CASSDSNSRGRERCAKNIQYF
>TRBV4-3|-
CASTEAQTSTDTQYF
>TRBV18|-
CASSRGQGGLGSNQPQHF
>TRBV21-1|-
CASSPWDTFTDTQYF
>TRBV5-8|-
CASSLVGEAFF
>TRBV2|-
CASTRTGLQETQYF
>TRBV28|-
CASSLGGTETQYF
>TRBV7-2|-
CASSLVVGGGYTF
>TRBV9|-
CASSPRLFSYEQYF
>TRBV18|-
CASSRARDGETQYF
>TRBV2|-
CASSGQRNTEAFF
>TRBV5-1|-
CASSGGNQGEQYF
>TRBV27|-
CASSLSVVGGGYGYTF
>TRBV6-6|-
CASRPTGDPWAFF
>TRBV6-5|-
CASVDSYSYEQYF
>TRBV29-1|-
CSVEGTSGRSTGELFF
>TRBV14|-
CASSQVSGTDTQYF
>TRBV7-9|-
CASSFPGQGPSGYTF
>TRBV11-2|few
CASSSHQGLRAEAFF
>TRBV29-1|-
CSVEEGSSYNEQFF
>TRBV4-2|-
CASSQETGRTGELFF
>TRBV4-3|-
CASSQAGSTDTQYF
>TRBV28|-
CASRMTATYNSPLHF
>TRBV30|-
CAYLSPGRTEAFF
>TRBV9|-
CASSPRLAASNLYEQYF
>TRBV18|-
CASSPGGAPYQETQYF
>TRBV27|-
CASSPLLGAQETQYF
>TRBV15|-
CATSRDLRGAEAFF
>TRBV12-5|-
CASGLDRDLRGYNEQFF
>TRBV15|-
CATSRDFGYEQYF
>TRBV6-5|-
CASSYSSPRMNTEAFF
>TRBV15|-
CATSPGTGRREQYF
>TRBV2|-
CASSGSLAVGEQFF
>TRBV7-6|-
CASSPLAQETQYF